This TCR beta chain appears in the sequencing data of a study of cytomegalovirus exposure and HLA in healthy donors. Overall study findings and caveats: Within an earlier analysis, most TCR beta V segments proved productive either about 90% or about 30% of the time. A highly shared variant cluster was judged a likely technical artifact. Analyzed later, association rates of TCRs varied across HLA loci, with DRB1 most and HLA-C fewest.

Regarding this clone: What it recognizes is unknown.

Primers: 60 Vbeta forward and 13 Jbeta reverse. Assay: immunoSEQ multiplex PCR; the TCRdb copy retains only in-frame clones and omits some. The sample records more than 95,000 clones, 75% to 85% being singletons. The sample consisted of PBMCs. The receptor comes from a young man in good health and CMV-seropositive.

DNA for the CDR3: TGCGCCAGCAGTGATAACAGGGAAGGTGGGCAGTTCTTC. Its translation is CASSDNREGGQFF. The gene calls are TRBV10-1 and TRBJ2-1, with D possibly TRBD1 on 6 matching bases. The germline CDR1 and CDR2 sequences are WNHNN and SYGVQD (reference sequence). V shed 3 bases and J shed 12 bases, with 15 bases lying between them. CDR3 length: 13 residues.